Presented here are 29 T cell receptor beta chains from one specimen sequenced in a study of blood T cell repertoires in COVID-19. Sequenced by immunoSEQ multiplex PCR; TCRdb stores in-frame clones only, minus some. Among under 200,000 clones, about four fifths were seen once, and the ten largest hold roughly 7.1%. Sequenced material: peripheral blood. Receptors were obtained from a woman aged 60-75 years with COVID-19, enrolled during active disease.

The chain couples TRBV25-1 to TRBJ2-2, with TRBD2 matching over 8 bases. V lost 6 bases and J lost 7; bases outside the gene matches: 10. This CDR3 spans 15 amino acids. Germline lookup yields CDR1 MGHDK and CDR2 SYGVNS. DNA of the CDR3: TGTGCCAGCAGAGGGGCCTTAGCGGGGCACGGGGAGCTGTTTTTT. Translation: CASRGALAGHGELFF. Filled out from reference TRBV25-1 and TRBJ2-2, the complete variable domain reads EADIYQTPRYLVIGTGKKITLECSQTMGHDKMYWYQQDPGMELHLIHYSYGVNSTEKGDLSSESTVSRIRTEHFPLTLESARPSHTSQYLCASRGALAGHGELFFGEGSRLTVL.

The chain has TRBV19 and TRBJ1-1; D is unclear. The germline V and J ends were trimmed by 7 bases and 1 base, with 10 bases remaining between them. This CDR3 comprises 13 residues. CDR1 is LNHDA and CDR2 is SQIVND in the germline V gene (reference sequence). The CDR3 loop is CASKAGQNTEAFF. CDR3 nucleotides: TGTGCCAGTAAGGCAGGCCAGAACACTGAAGCTTTCTTT.

This clone showed up many times. The rearrangement joins TRBV5-4 to TRBJ1-1; TRBD1 agrees at 7 bases. J was trimmed by 1 base and V by 1 base; bases with no gene match: 4. CDR1 SGHNT and CDR2 YYREEE come from the germline V gene (reference sequence). This CDR3 is built from 15 residues. CDR3 DNA: TGTGCCAGCAGCTTGCCGGCAGGGGGGAACACTGAAGCTTTCTTT. Amino acid sequence: CASSLPAGGNTEAFF.

This chain connects TRBV6-5 to TRBJ2-1; the match to TRBD2 covers 7 bases. From germline, CDR1 is MNHEY and CDR2 SVGAGI. Losses at the gene ends were 7 bases for V and 4 bases for J; bases not matched to a gene: 10. This CDR3 is 15 amino acids long. CDR3 residues: CASNLAGGGYNEQFF. The CDR3 nucleotides are TGTGCCAGCAACTTAGCGGGCGGAGGGTACAATGAGCAGTTCTTC.

The genes are TRBV19 and TRBJ2-3, with 9 bases matching TRBD1. This CDR3 spans 14 amino acids. CDR1 is LNHDA and CDR2 is SQIVND in the germline V gene (reference sequence). J lost 6 bases, V lost 4 bases, and 5 bases had no gene match. The CDR3 spells CASSTRTGVDTQYF. As DNA, the CDR3 is TGTGCCAGTAGTACTCGGACAGGGGTGGATACGCAGTATTTT. Based on the CDR3 plus reference TRBV19 and TRBJ2-3, the full variable domain is DGGITQSPKYLFRKEGQNVTLSCEQNLNHDAMYWYRQDPGQGLRLIYYSQIVNDFQKGDIAEGYSVSREKKESFPLTVTSAQKNPTAFYLCASSTRTGVDTQYFGPGTRLTVL.

The chain combines TRBV6-6 with TRBJ1-4, with TRBD1 identical over 7 bases. The V gene's germline CDR1 is MNHNY and CDR2 SVGAGI (reference sequence). V was clipped by 0 bases and J by 6 bases; unmatched bases: 7. The CDR3 spans 16 residues. In DNA form, the CDR3 reads TGTGCCAGCAGTTACTCGTTTCCCAGGGGGGATGAAAAACTGTTTTTT. Its protein product is CASSYSFPRGDEKLFF.

The chain recombines TRBV3-1 (or the pseudogene TRBV3-2) with TRBJ2-1, with D tentatively TRBD1 (6 bases). The V gene lost 3 bases and the J gene lost 9 bases, with 9 bases spanning the gap. This CDR3 is built from 12 residues. The germline V gene has CDR1 LGHDT and CDR2 YNNKEL (reference sequence). CDR3 sequence reads: CASSHTGSEQFF. In DNA, the CDR3 is TGTGCCAGCAGCCATACAGGGAGTGAGCAGTTCTTC.

The chain carries TRBV19 and TRBJ1-2; TRBD1 is a possible D gene (5 bases). The CDR3 totals 14 residues. Germline V gives CDR1 LNHDA, CDR2 SQIVND (reference sequence). V lost 3 bases to trimming and J lost 5 bases, with 13 bases between them. As DNA, the CDR3 is TGTGCCAGTAGTATTAGGACGGAGGGGTATGGCTACACCTTC. Translating gives CASSIRTEGYGYTF.

This chain links TRBV15 with TRBJ2-3; D ambiguous. The CDR3 spans 12 residues. Germline loops: CDR1 LNHNV, CDR2 YYDKDF (reference sequence). The ends were cut back, 5 bases at V and 3 bases at J, with 6 bases in the middle. This CDR3 reads CATSAGTDTQYF. CDR3 nucleotides: TGTGCCACCAGCGCAGGAACAGATACGCAGTATTTT.

J is TRBJ1-5 and V is TRBV24-1, with D maybe TRBD1 (6 bases). CDR3 size: 16 residues. Germline V lookup: CDR1 KGHDR, CDR2 SFDVKD. Trimming took 8 bases from V and 0 from J, leaving 16 bases between them. The CDR3 sequence: CATTIGQKYSNQPQHF. The DNA of the CDR3 is TGTGCCACCACAATCGGACAGAAGTATAGCAATCAGCCCCAGCATTTT.

The gene calls are TRBV19 and TRBJ2-7; D uncertain. Trimming removed 2 bases from V and 1 base from J, with 6 bases in between. The CDR3 totals 13 residues. Looked up from germline, CDR1 is LNHDA and CDR2 is SQIVND (reference sequence). CDR3 bases: TGTGCCAGTAGTATATCCCGTTCCTACGAGCAGTACTTC. This gives the protein CASSISRSYEQYF. Drawing the rest from reference TRBV19 and TRBJ2-7, the complete variable domain is DGGITQSPKYLFRKEGQNVTLSCEQNLNHDAMYWYRQDPGQGLRLIYYSQIVNDFQKGDIAEGYSVSREKKESFPLTVTSAQKNPTAFYLCASSISRSYEQYFGPGTRLTVT.

This clone was found a few times. The CDR3 coding sequence is TGCGCCAGCAGCCAAGAACTAGCGGGAGCCGCGAACACCGGGGAGCTGTTTTTT. Amino acid sequence: CASSQELAGAANTGELFF. The rearrangement joins TRBV4-3 to TRBJ2-2, with TRBD2 matching 11 bases. Germline V gene data show CDR1 as LGHNA and CDR2 as YSLEER. V lost 0 bases to trimming and J lost 0 bases; unmatched junction nucleotides: 3. This CDR3 has 18 residues.

The chain couples TRBV5-1 to TRBJ1-1; no reliable D call. V lost 0 bases to trimming and J lost 0 bases, with 9 bases between them. Germline-derived CDR1 and CDR2 are SGHRS and YFSETQ. The CDR3 spans 15 residues. CDR3 DNA: TGCGCCAGCAGCTTGGACAGCCACATGAACACTGAAGCTTTCTTT. This gives the protein CASSLDSHMNTEAFF.

This sequence joins TRBV5-6 and TRBJ2-2; D remains unclear. This CDR3 has 16 residues. Trimming left V 4 bases short and J 0 bases short, with 13 bases between. CDR1 and CDR2 (germline): SGHDT, YYEEEE. The CDR3 region has the DNA TGTGCCAGCAGCCTCTTGGCCACCGCGAACACCGGGGAGCTGTTTTTT. Its protein product is CASSLLATANTGELFF.

The chain has TRBV5-8 and TRBJ2-5; TRBD1 is a possible D gene (6 bases). The CDR3 is 15 residues long. The germline CDR1 and CDR2 sequences are SGHTS and YDEGEE. V lost 0 bases to trimming and J lost 5 bases, with 14 bases between them. CDR3 DNA: TGTGCCAGCAGCTTGGGGCAGGGGCTGGACGAGACCCAGTACTTC. This encodes CASSLGQGLDETQYF.

The chain is built from TRBV6-5 and TRBJ2-4, with a possible D match to TRBD1 (7 bases). Germline CDR1 is MNHEY and CDR2 is SVGAGI. The V end lost 8 bases, the J end lost 1 base, and 9 bases lay between the germline ends. The CDR3 has 13 residues. Written as DNA, the CDR3 is TGTGCCAGCCAGGGGGGTGCCAAAAACATTCAGTACTTC. This codes for CASQGGAKNIQYF.

V gene TRBV4-2 combines with J gene TRBJ1-2, with 9 bases fitting TRBD1. This CDR3 contains 16 residues. Losses at the gene ends were 4 bases for V and 1 base for J; bases not matched to a gene: 7. CDR1 and CDR2 from the germline V gene are LGHNA and YNFKEQ. The CDR3 here is CASSPTGGENNYGYTF. The DNA for the CDR3 is TGTGCCAGCAGCCCGACAGGGGGGGAAAATAACTATGGCTACACCTTC.

This chain joins TRBV2 and TRBJ1-5; 9 bases are shared with TRBD1. This CDR3 is built from 14 residues. V shed 4 bases, J shed 2 bases, and the junction held 0 bases outside the gene matches. Germline-derived CDR1 and CDR2 are SNHLY and FYNNEI. CDR3 loop: CASSGTGGNQPQHF. The CDR3 DNA follows: TGTGCCAGCAGTGGGACAGGGGGCAATCAGCCCCAGCATTTT.

V and J are TRBV4-2 and TRBJ2-5; TRBD1 agrees at 7 bases. The CDR3 is made up of 14 amino acids. J gave up 4 bases and V 2 bases, and 4 bases lay outside the gene matches. The germline CDR1 and CDR2 sequences are LGHNA and YNFKEQ. CDR3 amino acids: CASSQTGAAETQYF. For the CDR3, the DNA is TGTGCCAGCAGCCAAACAGGGGCGGCAGAGACCCAGTACTTC.

This sequence joins TRBV7-2 and TRBJ1-5; D unclear. Trimming took 8 bases from V and 0 from J, leaving 17 bases between them. CDR3 size: 16 residues. CDR1 is SGHTA, CDR2 FQGNSA, per germline. The CDR3 nucleotides are TGTGCCAGCGCCACGGGTTTGCCTTATAGCAATCAGCCCCAGCATTTT. Residues: CASATGLPYSNQPQHF.

The CDR3 region is CASSNRGGDTQYF. For the CDR3, the DNA is TGTGCCAGCAGCAACAGGGGTGGGGATACGCAGTATTTT. The V gene is TRBV12-3 or TRBV12-4, the J gene TRBJ2-3; 7 bases align to TRBD1. J lost 6 bases, V lost 6 bases, and 6 bases had no gene match. The CDR3 is 13 amino acids.

The chain uses TRBV10-3 and TRBJ1-1; D is possibly TRBD1 (6 bases). Germline CDR1 and CDR2: ENHRY and SYGVKD. The CDR3 sequence is 12 residues long. The ends were cut back, 10 bases at V and 3 bases at J, with 12 bases in the middle. The CDR3 sequence: CATRQADTEAFF. The CDR3 DNA sequence: TGTGCCACGCGACAGGCGGACACTGAAGCTTTCTTT.

V usage is TRBV15 and J usage is TRBJ1-4; D unclear. The CDR3 contains 16 residues. The germline gives CDR1 LNHNV, CDR2 YYDKDF (reference sequence). Trimming cost V 2 bases and J 0 bases, with 10 bases left between them. CDR3 sequence (DNA): TGTGCCACCAGCAGAACCGACAAGTCAACTAATGAAAAACTGTTTTTT. It is translated as CATSRTDKSTNEKLFF.

This clone came up a few times. This chain uses TRBV20-1 with TRBJ2-7, with 15 bases matching TRBD2. Germline CDR1 and CDR2: DFQATT and SNEGSKA (reference sequence). The CDR3 is 19 residues long. The junction had 14 bases not matched to a gene; V was cut back by 3 bases and J by 2 bases. The CDR3 region is CSASHGGLAGGTDTYEQYF. The CDR3 DNA follows: TGCAGTGCTAGTCATGGCGGACTAGCGGGGGGGACTGATACCTACGAGCAGTACTTC.

This clone was recorded a few times. V is TRBV9 and J is TRBJ2-7, with TRBD2 matching 10 bases. Germline lookup yields CDR1 SGDLS and CDR2 YYNGEE. CDR3 length: 16 amino acids. J gave up 3 bases and V 4 bases, and 10 bases lay outside the gene matches. CDR3 nucleotide sequence: TGTGCCAGCAGCCCCTGGGGGGCTAGCGGGAGCTACGAGCAGTACTTC. It yields the protein CASSPWGASGSYEQYF.

This clone was counted a few times. The chain is built from TRBV2 and TRBJ1-1; D possibly corresponds to TRBD1 (6 bases). CDR1 SNHLY and CDR2 FYNNEI come from the germline V gene. Trimming shortened V by 2 bases and J by 4 bases, and 8 bases separated the two germline ends. CDR3 length: 13 amino acids. This CDR3 reads CASSEIRGTEAFF. CDR3 nucleotides: TGTGCCAGCAGTGAAATCAGGGGCACTGAAGCTTTCTTT.

J is TRBJ2-1 and V is TRBV7-2; no reliable D call. Looked up from germline, CDR1 is SGHTA and CDR2 is FQGNSA. This CDR3 has 14 amino acids. Trimming cost V 1 base and J 5 bases, with 9 bases left between them. The CDR3 coding sequence is TGTGCCAGCAGCTTAGTCGGCACTAACAATGAGCAGTTCTTC. Translation: CASSLVGTNNEQFF.

This clone has a single count. The V call is TRBV7-9, the J call TRBJ1-2, with 7 bases fitting TRBD1. The V segment lost 5 bases and the J segment 3 bases; nucleotides outside the gene matches: 6. Germline V lookup: CDR1 SEHNR, CDR2 FQNEAQ (reference sequence). The CDR3 contains 14 residues. CDR3 amino acids: CASSENRGYYGYTF. The CDR3 bases are TGTGCCAGCAGCGAAAACAGGGGCTACTATGGCTACACCTTC.

This chain uses TRBV19 with TRBJ2-5, with TRBD2 as a possible D gene (6 bases). The CDR3 is made up of 14 amino acids. Germline V lookup: CDR1 LNHDA, CDR2 SQIVND (reference sequence). The V end lost 4 bases, the J end lost 1 base, and 10 bases lay between the germline ends. CDR3 region: CASSKGGFQETQYF. As DNA, the CDR3 is TGTGCCAGTAGTAAGGGAGGATTCCAAGAGACCCAGTACTTC.